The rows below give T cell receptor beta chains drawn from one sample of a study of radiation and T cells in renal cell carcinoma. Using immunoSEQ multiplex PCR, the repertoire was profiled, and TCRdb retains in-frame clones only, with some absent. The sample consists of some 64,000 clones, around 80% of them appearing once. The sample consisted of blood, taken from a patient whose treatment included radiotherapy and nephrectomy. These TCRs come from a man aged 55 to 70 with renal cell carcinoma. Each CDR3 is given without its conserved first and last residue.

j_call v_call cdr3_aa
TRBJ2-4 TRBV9 ASSVEGGDRSRKAKNIQY
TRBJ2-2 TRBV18 ASSPVGGINTGELF
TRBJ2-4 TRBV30 AWSGQGYNIQY
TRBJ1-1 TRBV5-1 ASSLAGGSEAF
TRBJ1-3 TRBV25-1 ASSESSGASLGGNTIY
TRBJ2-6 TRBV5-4 ASSLAQLLSGANVLT
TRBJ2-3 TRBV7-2 ASTLAGGPTDTQY
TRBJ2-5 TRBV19 ASSKTSGRAWETQY
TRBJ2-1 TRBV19 ASSISLLAGGSNEQF
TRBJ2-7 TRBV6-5 ASSYDLLNEQY
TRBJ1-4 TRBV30 ACHSAGNEKLF
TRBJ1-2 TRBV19 ASGRSVTDYGYT
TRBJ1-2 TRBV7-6 ASSSAPSGGYT
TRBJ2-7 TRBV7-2 ASSLGHREIDEQY
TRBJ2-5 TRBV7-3 ASSRAGTGEQETQY
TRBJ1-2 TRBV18 ASSQTGTNYGYT
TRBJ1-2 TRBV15 ATSRPREPHGYT
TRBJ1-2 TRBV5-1 ASSLDRLDYGYT
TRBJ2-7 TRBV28 AVWSSYEQY
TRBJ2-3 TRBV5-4 ASSVGLADTQY
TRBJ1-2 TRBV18 ASSPPRGAEVGYT
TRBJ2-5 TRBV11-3 ASTQDGSGGETQY
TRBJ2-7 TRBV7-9 ASSPQSSYEQY